This passage covers 25 T cell receptor beta chains from one sample sequenced in a study of cytomegalovirus exposure and HLA in healthy donors. Data came from immunoSEQ multiplex PCR; TCRdb stores just in-frame clones and leaves some out. The sample carries approximately 82,000 clones, roughly 93% recorded once. The sample was PBMCs. These receptors came from a man younger than 35 in good health and CMV-seronegative.

This clone occurred once. This rearrangement joins TRBV2 to TRBJ2-1; possible D gene TRBD1, 6 bases. CDR1 is SNHLY, CDR2 FYNNEI, per germline. Trimming stripped 10 bases from V and 4 bases from J, with 14 bases between. This CDR3 is built from 13 residues. The CDR3 reads CANSGTSYNEQFF. The DNA for the CDR3 is TGTGCCAACTCCGGGACATCTTACAATGAGCAGTTCTTC.

In this sample, this clone turned up once. The chain couples TRBV10-3 to TRBJ1-1; D is perhaps TRBD1 (6 bases). V gave up 10 bases and J gave up 3 bases, with 9 bases separating them. CDR3 length: 11 residues. The germline gives CDR1 ENHRY, CDR2 SYGVKD. The CDR3 sequence: CATHRDTEAFF. The CDR3 bases are TGTGCCACCCACAGGGACACTGAAGCTTTCTTT.

This chain connects TRBV6-1 to TRBJ2-3, with TRBD2 matching 7 bases. Germline CDR1 and CDR2: MNHNS and SASEGT. With V trimmed by 6 bases and J by 6 bases, 6 bases remained unmatched. This CDR3 is built from 13 residues. The CDR3 is CASRAPGGDTQYF. CDR3 DNA sequence: TGTGCCAGCAGGGCACCCGGGGGGGATACGCAGTATTTT.

This clone was seen just once. This sequence joins TRBV27 and TRBJ1-2; D not certain. Trimming cost V 3 bases and J 4 bases, with 15 bases left between them. Germline CDR1 and CDR2: MNHEY and SMNVEV (reference sequence). The CDR3 length is 15 residues. In nucleotides, the CDR3 is TGTGCCAGCAGTTTTTTCCCTATCCCAACCTATGGCTACACCTTC. This translates into CASSFFPIPTYGYTF.

CDR3 DNA: TGTGCCAGCAGTGCCCGGGACAGGGATTCCACTGAAGCTTTCTTT. Protein sequence: CASSARDRDSTEAFF. V is TRBV6-1 and J is TRBJ1-1, with 9 bases identical to TRBD1. This CDR3 contains 15 residues. Germline-derived CDR1 and CDR2 are MNHNS and SASEGT. The V segment lost 4 bases and the J segment 4 bases; nucleotides outside the gene matches: 7.

V and J are TRBV30 and TRBJ2-7, with D unclear. CDR3 length: 11 amino acids. The V end lost 3 bases, the J end lost 0 bases, and 3 bases lay between the germline ends. Germline V lookup: CDR1 GTSNPN, CDR2 SVGIG (reference sequence). DNA for the CDR3: TGTGCCTGGAGCCTCTCCTACGAGCAGTACTTC. This codes for CAWSLSYEQYF. Supplemented by reference TRBV30 and TRBJ2-7, the full variable domain reads SQTIHQWPATLVQPVGSPLSLECTVEGTSNPNLYWYRQAAGRGLQLLFYSVGIGQISSEVPQNLSASRPQDRQFILSSKKLLLSDSGFYLCAWSLSYEQYFGPGTRLTVT.

The J gene is TRBJ1-2, the V gene TRBV5-6; a possible D gene is TRBD1 (6 bases). This CDR3 contains 14 residues. Germline V gene lookup returns CDR1 SGHDT and CDR2 YYEEEE. V was cut by 2 bases and J by 7 bases, with 15 bases left in between. As DNA, the CDR3 is TGTGCCAGCAGCTTCGGGGGGGGCGCCGGTGGCTACACCTTC. Translated: CASSFGGGAGGYTF.

CDR3: CASSSGLGNTIYF. CDR3 in DNA: TGTGCCAGCAGTTCGGGACTCGGAAACACCATATATTTT. The gene calls are TRBV7-2 and TRBJ1-3, with D tentatively TRBD1 (5 bases). Germline values: CDR1 SGHTA, CDR2 FQGNSA. Trimming left V 6 bases short and J 4 bases short, with 10 bases between. The CDR3 is 13 residues long.

This chain connects TRBV5-6 to TRBJ1-1; TRBD1 matches 8 bases. Germline assignment: CDR1 SGHDT and CDR2 YYEEEE. CDR3 length: 16 amino acids. V lost 0 bases, J lost 8 bases, and 12 bases stayed unmatched. The DNA of the CDR3 is TGTGCCAGCAGCTTGGGCAGGGGGCCGTTCAGCGTCGAAGCTTTCTTT. Protein: CASSLGRGPFSVEAFF.

The genes are TRBV6-5 and TRBJ2-7; no clear D gene. The CDR3 runs to 11 residues. Germline assignment: CDR1 MNHEY and CDR2 SVGAGI. V was pared by 6 bases and J by 7 bases, with 10 bases between. The CDR3 sequence: CASSSRHEQYF. In nucleotides, the CDR3 is TGTGCCAGCAGCTCTAGGCATGAGCAGTACTTC.

The rearrangement links TRBV5-1 to TRBJ2-3; 10 bases are shared with TRBD2. Germline CDR1 and CDR2: SGHRS and YFSETQ. The V segment lost 4 bases and the J segment 0 bases; nucleotides outside the gene matches: 2. The length of the CDR3 is 15 residues. Here the CDR3 DNA reads TGCGCCAGCAGCGGAGCGGGGGGGAGCACAGATACGCAGTATTTT. Protein product: CASSGAGGSTDTQYF.

The chain joins TRBV6-5 to TRBJ2-5; 7 bases are shared with TRBD1. Germline V gives CDR1 MNHEY, CDR2 SVGAGI. The CDR3 covers 14 residues. The V and J ends lost 0 bases and 5 bases, in that order; junction bases with no gene match: 3. CDR3 loop: CASSYSTGYETQYF. As DNA, the CDR3 is TGTGCCAGCAGTTACTCGACAGGGTATGAGACCCAGTACTTC.

This clone has just one count. This rearrangement joins TRBV6-1 to TRBJ2-4; D is undetermined. This CDR3 region has 15 residues. The germline V gene has CDR1 MNHNS and CDR2 SASEGT. V lost 7 bases and J 8 bases, leaving 21 bases between the germline ends. For the CDR3, the DNA is TGTGCCAGCACCCCCGGAGACCTAAGGAGAGACATTCAGTACTTC. Translating it yields CASTPGDLRRDIQYF.

The chain couples TRBV5-6 to TRBJ2-2; tentatively, D is TRBD1 (6 bases). The CDR3 runs to 16 residues. V was clipped by 5 bases and J by 5 bases, with 19 bases between them. Germline values: CDR1 SGHDT, CDR2 YYEEEE. This CDR3 reads CASRFSLQGRTGELFF. The DNA for the CDR3 is TGTGCCAGCAGGTTCAGCCTACAGGGAAGGACCGGGGAGCTGTTTTTT.

V gene TRBV27 combines with J gene TRBJ1-4; D unresolved. Germline-derived CDR1 and CDR2 are MNHEY and SMNVEV (reference sequence). The CDR3 runs to 15 residues. Trimming pared 0 bases from V and 3 bases from J, leaving 8 bases between. CDR3 loop: CASSLSRGANEKLFF. DNA of the CDR3: TGTGCCAGCAGTTTATCCCGCGGGGCTAATGAAAAACTGTTTTTT.

The J gene is TRBJ2-1, the V gene TRBV19, with TRBD1 identical over 8 bases. V lost 9 bases and J lost 5; bases outside the gene matches: 6. The CDR3 has 13 residues. CDR1 is LNHDA, CDR2 SQIVND, per germline (reference sequence). CDR3 sequence: CASRDRLNNEQFF. For the CDR3, the DNA is TGTGCCAGCCGGGACAGGCTAAACAATGAGCAGTTCTTC.

This chain links TRBV7-3 with TRBJ1-2, with D tentatively TRBD1 (5 bases). Germline V gene data show CDR1 as SGHTA and CDR2 as FQGTGA. The germline V and J ends were trimmed by 1 base and 3 bases, with 15 bases remaining between them. The CDR3 is 16 amino acids. The CDR3 reads CASSLNGRGVDYGYTF. CDR3 DNA sequence: TGTGCCAGCAGCTTAAACGGGAGGGGTGTGGACTATGGCTACACCTTC.

The J gene is TRBJ1-1, the V gene TRBV19, with a weak D call TRBD1 (5 bases). The germline gives CDR1 LNHDA, CDR2 SQIVND (reference sequence). Trimming cost V 5 bases and J 3 bases, with 10 bases left between them. The CDR3 length is 13 residues. Written as DNA, the CDR3 is TGTGCCAGTAGTGCCACAGGATACACTGAAGCTTTCTTT. Its protein is CASSATGYTEAFF.

The chain employs TRBV7-8 and TRBJ2-2; no firm D call. This CDR3 comprises 12 residues. Trimming removed 4 bases at V and 5 bases at J, with 5 bases between. The germline gives CDR1 SGHVS, CDR2 FQNEAQ. CDR3 region: CASSSSTGELFF. The CDR3 bases are TGTGCCAGCAGCTCCTCTACCGGGGAGCTGTTTTTT.

This chain joins TRBV11-3 and TRBJ2-2; 9 bases are shared with TRBD1. The CDR3 spans 15 residues. Germline V gene sequence: CDR1 SGHNT, CDR2 YENEEA. V was pared by 6 bases and J by 4 bases, with 6 bases of the junction left unmatched. CDR3 nucleotides: TGTGCCAGCAGGTCCGGGACAGGGAGCACCGGGGAGCTGTTTTTT. Encoded protein: CASRSGTGSTGELFF.

The chain carries TRBV14 and TRBJ2-7, with 8 bases identical to TRBD1. Germline lookup yields CDR1 SGHDN and CDR2 FVKESK. CDR3 length: 15 residues. Trimming removed 1 base from V and 3 bases from J; junction bases left unmatched: 5. The CDR3 loop reads CASSQVNGQGYEQYF. The CDR3 nucleotides are TGTGCCAGCAGCCAAGTAAACGGACAGGGCTACGAGCAGTACTTC.

The chain carries TRBV6-5 and TRBJ1-1, with D perhaps TRBD1 (5 bases). In germline, CDR1 is MNHEY, CDR2 SVGAGI. The CDR3 runs to 14 residues. Trimming stripped 3 bases from V and 1 base from J, with 9 bases between. CDR3 sequence reads: CASSYTGSNTEAFF. The CDR3 DNA sequence: TGTGCCAGCAGTTATACAGGTTCGAACACTGAAGCTTTCTTT.

The chain carries TRBV11-2 and TRBJ1-3, with 9 bases that match TRBD1. The CDR3 covers 16 residues. CDR1 SGHAT and CDR2 FQNNGV come from the germline V gene. V was pared by 4 bases and J by 2 bases, with 6 bases of the junction left unmatched. Written as DNA, the CDR3 is TGTGCCAGCAGCTGGGGACAGGGAAGTCCTGGAAACACCATATATTTT. Its protein is CASSWGQGSPGNTIYF. Drawing the rest from reference TRBV11-2 and TRBJ1-3, the complete variable domain is EAGVAQSPRYKIIEKRQSVAFWCNPISGHATLYWYQQILGQGPKLLIQFQNNGVVDDSQLPKDRFSAERLKGVDSTLKIQPAKLEDSAVYLCASSWGQGSPGNTIYFGEGSWLTVV.

This chain links TRBV27 with TRBJ1-3, with 7 bases that match TRBD1. CDR3 length equals 14 residues. V trimming: 6 bases; J trimming: 2 bases; junction bases outside the gene matches: 4. Germline V CDR1 and CDR2: MNHEY, SMNVEV (reference sequence). The CDR3 loop reads CASRETGTGNTIYF. The CDR3 DNA follows: TGTGCCAGCAGGGAGACAGGGACTGGAAACACCATATATTTT.

This sequence joins TRBV12-2 and TRBJ1-6. TRBV12-2 is a documented pseudogene. There are 17 residues in the CDR3. The DNA of the CDR3 is TGTGCAAGTCGCACAAGAAATCAGCGGGCAAATAATTCACCCCTCCACTTT. It specifies CASRTRNQRANNSPLHF.